In its sample, the clone carrying this TCR beta chain was seen a few times. Its antigen is unidentified. Trimming took off 3 bases at V and 6 bases at J, with 15 bases between the two ends. The CDR3 has 15 residues. The germline V gene has CDR1 SNHLY and CDR2 FYNNEI. This sample is part of a study of cytomegalovirus exposure and HLA in healthy donors. Whole-study findings and limits: Further analysis was carried out later, and it showed several of the most significant clusters appearing linked to common viral pathogens. Previously analyzed data showed that most TCR beta V segments were productive at a frequency of about 90% or about 30%. The listing of fewer than 200 TCR beta chains classed them as cytomegalovirus-associated.

This PCR relied on a set of 60 Vbeta primers and 13 Jbeta primers. The repertoire was sequenced with immunoSEQ multiplex PCR; TCRdb's copy has only in-frame clones and lacks some. The profile covers around 200,000 clones, with just over 75% appearing a single time and roughly 3.6% taken by the ten largest. This TCR derives from a woman between 55 and 75 years old in good health and CMV-seropositive. The V gene is TRBV2, the J gene TRBJ1-5; D perhaps matches TRBD1 (5 bases). The sequenced material came from PBMCs. CDR3 in amino acids: CASSEIQGLPQPQHF. The CDR3 region has the DNA TGTGCCAGCAGTGAGATTCAGGGCTTACCTCAGCCCCAGCATTTT.